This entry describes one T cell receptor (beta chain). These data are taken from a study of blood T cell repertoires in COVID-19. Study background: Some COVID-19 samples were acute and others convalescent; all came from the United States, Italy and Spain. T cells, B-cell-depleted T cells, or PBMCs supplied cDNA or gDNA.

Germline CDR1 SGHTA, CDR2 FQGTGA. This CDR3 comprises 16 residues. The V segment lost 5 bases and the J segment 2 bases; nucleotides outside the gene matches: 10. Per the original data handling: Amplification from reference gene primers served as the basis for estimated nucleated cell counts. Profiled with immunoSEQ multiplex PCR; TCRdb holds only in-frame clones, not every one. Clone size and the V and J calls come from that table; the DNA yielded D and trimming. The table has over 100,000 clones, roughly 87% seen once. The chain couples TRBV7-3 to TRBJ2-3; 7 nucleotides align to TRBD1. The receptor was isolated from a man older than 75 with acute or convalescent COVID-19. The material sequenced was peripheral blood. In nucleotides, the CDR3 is TGTGCCAGCAGCCTACAGGGGACAGCTTACACAGATACGCAGTATTTT. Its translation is CASSLQGTAYTDTQYF.